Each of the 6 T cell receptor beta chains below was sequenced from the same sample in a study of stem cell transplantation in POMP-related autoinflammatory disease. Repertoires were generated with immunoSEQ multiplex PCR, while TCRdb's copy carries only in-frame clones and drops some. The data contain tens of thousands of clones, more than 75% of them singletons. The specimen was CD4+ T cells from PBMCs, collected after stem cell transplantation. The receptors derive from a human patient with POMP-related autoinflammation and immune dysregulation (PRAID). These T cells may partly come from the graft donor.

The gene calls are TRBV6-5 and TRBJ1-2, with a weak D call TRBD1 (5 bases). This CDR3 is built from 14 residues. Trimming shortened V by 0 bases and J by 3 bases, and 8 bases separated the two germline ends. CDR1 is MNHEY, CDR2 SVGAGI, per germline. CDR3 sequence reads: CASSYSPGYYGYTF. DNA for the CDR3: TGTGCCAGCAGTTACTCGCCAGGGTACTATGGCTACACCTTC.

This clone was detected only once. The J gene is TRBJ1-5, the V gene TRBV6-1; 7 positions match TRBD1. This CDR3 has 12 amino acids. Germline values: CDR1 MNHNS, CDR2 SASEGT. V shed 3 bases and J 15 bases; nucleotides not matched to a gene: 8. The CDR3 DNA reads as TGTGCCAGCAGTGACGGACAGGTCGTGCGGCATTTT. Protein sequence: CASSDGQVVRHF.

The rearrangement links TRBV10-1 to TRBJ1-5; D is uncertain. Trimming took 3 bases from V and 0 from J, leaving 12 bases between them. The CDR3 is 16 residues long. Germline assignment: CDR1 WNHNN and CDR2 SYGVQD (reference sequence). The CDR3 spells CASSDSGTTSNQPQHF. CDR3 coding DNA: TGCGCCAGCAGTGATTCGGGAACTACTAGCAATCAGCCCCAGCATTTT.

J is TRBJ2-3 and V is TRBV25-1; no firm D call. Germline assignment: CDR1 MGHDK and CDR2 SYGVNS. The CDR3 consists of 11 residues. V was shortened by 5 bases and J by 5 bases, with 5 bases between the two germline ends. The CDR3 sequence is CASSFIDTQYF. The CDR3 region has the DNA TGTGCCAGCAGTTTTATAGATACGCAGTATTTT.

The CDR3 sequence: CASSPTGTGTSGNTIYF. CDR3 DNA sequence: TGTGCCAGCTCACCAACCGGGACAGGGACCTCTGGAAACACCATATATTTT. V and J are TRBV18 and TRBJ1-3; 9 nucleotides match TRBD1. CDR1 and CDR2 (germline): KGHSH, LQKENI. The trim removed 2 bases at V and 0 bases at J, leaving 5 bases unmatched. The CDR3 contains 17 residues.

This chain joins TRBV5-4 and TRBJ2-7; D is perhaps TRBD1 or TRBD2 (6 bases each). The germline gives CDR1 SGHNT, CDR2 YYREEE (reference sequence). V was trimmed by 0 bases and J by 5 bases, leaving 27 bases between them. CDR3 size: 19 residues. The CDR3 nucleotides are TGTGCCAGCAGCTTGGATTTTGGGGGGCGCATGTCCCGTGGGAACGAGCAGTACTTC. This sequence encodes CASSLDFGGRMSRGNEQYF.